This TCR beta chain was sequenced for a study of blood T cell repertoires in COVID-19. Study-wide background: Sample material is recorded as cDNA or gDNA derived from T cells, B-cell-depleted T cells, or PBMCs.

The V gene's germline CDR1 is GTSNPN and CDR2 SVGIG (reference sequence). This CDR3 is 13 amino acids long. The V and J ends lost 4 bases and 2 bases respectively, with 9 bases between them. Which cohort a participant joined came from the clinical history participants gave. Donors of Cohort 3 who recovered were those that had two negative PCRs, clearance, or symptom resolution. How the authors handled the data: Cell counts per sample came from amplifying reference gene primers. Produced via immunoSEQ multiplex PCR; TCRdb's table is partial and in-frame only. That table gives V, J and clone size, and the DNA gave D and trimming. The sample includes about 330,000 clones, 75% to 90% seen only once; the top ten take under 6%.

The sequencing input was PBMCs or T cells enriched from blood (not recorded which). V is TRBV30 and J is TRBJ1-5; no definite D call. This TCR derives from a young man who had recovered from COVID-19. The CDR3 reads CAWKGQGNQPQHF. The CDR3 nucleotides are TGTGCCTGGAAAGGTCAGGGCAATCAGCCCCAGCATTTT.